This entry lists 12 T cell receptor beta chains sequenced from one sample in a study of blood T cell repertoires in COVID-19. Profiled with immunoSEQ multiplex PCR; TCRdb holds only in-frame clones, not every one. Seen here are roughly 400,000 clones, 75% to 90% observed once, and the top ten hold 0.95% to 1.2%. The sample was PBMCs or T cells enriched from blood (not recorded which). Source of these receptors: a man aged 25-40 years who had recovered from COVID-19.

The J gene is TRBJ1-2, the V gene TRBV27, with D possibly being TRBD1 (5 bases). V lost 6 bases, J lost 4 bases, and 15 bases lay in between. This CDR3 spans 14 amino acids. Germline CDR1 MNHEY, CDR2 SMNVEV (reference sequence). This CDR3 is CASSSFGGGYGYTF. The CDR3 nucleotides read TGTGCCAGCAGCTCGTTCGGGGGGGGCTATGGCTACACCTTC.

V gene TRBV5-6 combines with J gene TRBJ2-2; 7 bases fit TRBD2. The CDR3 has 15 residues. V lost 4 bases to trimming and J lost 7 bases; unmatched junction nucleotides: 10. Germline CDR1 is SGHDT and CDR2 is YYEEEE. The CDR3 reads CASSLGSGVDGELFF. The CDR3 bases are TGTGCCAGCAGCCTCGGGAGCGGGGTTGACGGGGAGCTGTTTTTT. The full variable domain, its missing parts supplied by reference TRBV5-6 and TRBJ2-2, is DAGVTQSPTHLIKTRGQQVTLRCSPKSGHDTVSWYQQALGQGPQFIFQYYEEEERQRGNFPDRFSGHQFPNYSSELNVNALLLGDSALYLCASSLGSGVDGELFFGEGSRLTVL.

This clone was seen once. The rearrangement joins TRBV3-1 (or the pseudogene TRBV3-2) to TRBJ2-7; no firm D call. Per the germline V gene, CDR1 is LGHDT and CDR2 is YNNKEL (reference sequence). Trimming took 1 base from V and 5 from J, leaving 9 bases between them. The CDR3 extends over 13 amino acids. The DNA for the CDR3 is TGTGCCAGCAGCCAAGTTCAGGCCCACGAGCAGTACTTC. It translates to CASSQVQAHEQYF.

The chain employs TRBV6-2 or TRBV6-3 and TRBJ1-2; TRBD1 might be the D (6 bases). The CDR3 contains 15 residues. V was cut by 0 bases and J by 7 bases, with 15 bases left in between. Germline V CDR1 and CDR2: MNHEY, SVGEGT. This CDR3 reads CASSYSAAGAAGYTF. CDR3 in DNA: TGTGCCAGCAGTTACTCGGCGGCAGGGGCGGCTGGCTACACCTTC.

The CDR3 region has the DNA TGTGCCAGCAGTTTGAGCTTACAAGAGACCCAGTACTTC. Its translation: CASSLSLQETQYF. This chain links TRBV12-3 or TRBV12-4 with TRBJ2-5; D is unresolved. V was clipped by 3 bases and J by 2 bases, with 7 bases between them. CDR3 size: 13 residues.

The J gene is TRBJ2-2, the V gene TRBV12-3 or TRBV12-4; D unresolved. V lost 2 bases and J 12 bases, leaving 7 bases between the germline ends. The CDR3 runs 11 residues. CDR3 sequence: CASSLSVQLFF. In nucleotides, the CDR3 is TGTGCCAGCAGTTTATCGGTTCAGCTGTTTTTT.

The chain recombines TRBV6-5 with TRBJ2-3; D unresolved. Trimming cost V 1 base and J 0 bases, with 8 bases left between them. The CDR3 extends over 15 amino acids. CDR1 and CDR2 from the germline V gene are MNHEY and SVGAGI. CDR3 nucleotides: TGTGCCAGCAGTTACTACAGCTACAGCACAGATACGCAGTATTTT. This gives the protein CASSYYSYSTDTQYF.

V and J are TRBV4-1 and TRBJ1-2; D gene uncertain. Between the trimmed V and J ends, which lost 0 bases and 8 bases, there was a span of 13 bases. The CDR3 contains 14 residues. Germline CDR1 is MGHRA and CDR2 is YSYEKL. The CDR3 nucleotides read TGCGCCAGCAGCCAAGATCGTGGCGGTAGGGGCTACACCTTC. Translation: CASSQDRGGRGYTF.

The J gene is TRBJ1-3, the V gene TRBV10-2; possible D gene TRBD1, 5 bases. From germline, CDR1 is WSHSY and CDR2 SAAADI. This CDR3 spans 13 amino acids. Trimming took 2 bases from V and 7 from J, leaving 9 bases between them. The CDR3 reads CASSETGRNTIYF. The DNA for the CDR3 is TGCGCCAGCAGTGAGACAGGACGGAACACCATATATTTT.

The chain is built from TRBV5-1 and TRBJ2-1; a possible D gene is TRBD1 (6 bases). Per the germline V gene, CDR1 is SGHRS and CDR2 is YFSETQ. Trimming removed 4 bases at V and 3 bases at J, with 11 bases between. The CDR3 length is 14 residues. The DNA of the CDR3 is TGCGCCAGCAGCCCCCAGGGGTTCTACAATGAGCAGTTCTTC. Translating gives CASSPQGFYNEQFF.

V is TRBV29-1 and J is TRBJ2-3; D not resolved. The CDR3 is 13 amino acids. The ends were cut back, 4 bases at V and 4 bases at J, with 12 bases in the middle. Germline V gives CDR1 SQVTM, CDR2 ANQGSEA. CDR3 protein: CSVASSDPDTQYF. In DNA form, the CDR3 reads TGCAGCGTTGCCTCAAGCGACCCAGATACGCAGTATTTT.

V gene TRBV28 combines with J gene TRBJ1-5; TRBD1 matches 8 bases. The ends lost 5 bases at V and 4 bases at J; junction bases unmatched: 7. Germline V gives CDR1 MDHEN, CDR2 SYDVKM. CDR3 length: 15 amino acids. The CDR3 nucleotides are TGTGCCAGCAGTAACCAGGGGGCCGGGAATCAGCCCCAGCATTTT. Protein product: CASSNQGAGNQPQHF.